These T cell receptor beta chains were read from a single sample in a study of cytomegalovirus exposure and HLA in healthy donors. Generated by immunoSEQ multiplex PCR, the TCRdb table keeps only in-frame clones and is missing some. This table has over 150,000 clones, 60% to 85% appearing once. The material sequenced was PBMCs. The receptors here all came from a woman between 40 and 55 years old in good health and CMV-seronegative. Each CDR3 is given with its conserved first and last residue. The D gene is left open where the match is weak. Expanded clones get a size class; other rows say once, few or many, or leave the size out.

few	-	TRBJ2-3	TRBV28	TGTGCCAGCAGTTCAGCGGGACAAGGTGGGGATTTT	CASSSAGQGGDF
-	-	TRBJ2-7	TRBV27	TGTGCCAGCAGTTCCCGACAGGCCTCCTACGAGCAGTACTTC	CASSSRQASYEQYF
-	TRBD1	TRBJ2-3	TRBV11-3	TGTGCCAGCAGTCGCAACCTCCTCCGGGACAGGGCCACCTCTGCGCAGTATTTT	CASSRNLLRDRATSAQYF
-	-	TRBJ2-5	TRBV27	TGTGCCAGCAGTTTGGGGCAGGGCCCGCTAGAGACCCAGTACTTC	CASSLGQGPLETQYF
-	-	TRBJ1-1	TRBV7-6	TGTGCCAGCAGCTTAAGCAACACTGAAGCTTTCTTT	CASSLSNTEAFF
once	-	TRBJ2-7	TRBV20-1	TGCAGTGCTAGAGCCAACTACGAGCAGTACTTC	CSARANYEQYF
once	TRBD1	TRBJ2-7	TRBV28	TGTGCCAGCAGTTTAGACCCGGACAGGGGTAACAAGCAGTACTTC	CASSLDPDRGNKQYF
-	-	TRBJ2-1	TRBV5-1	TGCGCCAGCAGGGTTGGTCTCGGTGAGCAGTTCTTC	CASRVGLGEQFF
-	-	TRBJ2-5	TRBV7-9	TGTGCCAGCAGCTTAGCGGGGGGCCAAGAGACCCAGTACTTC	CASSLAGGQETQYF
-	TRBD1	TRBJ1-3	TRBV5-1	TGCGCCAGCAGCCTTACAGGGGAAAACACCATATATTTT	CASSLTGENTIYF
-	TRBD2	TRBJ2-3	TRBV11-3	TGTGCCAGCAGCCCTGTCCCTAGCGGGGTCACAGATACGCAGTATTTT	CASSPVPSGVTDTQYF
few	TRBD1	TRBJ1-1	TRBV7-9	TGTGCCAGCAGCCCCCCGGGACAGGGGTACACTGAAGCTTTCTTT	CASSPPGQGYTEAFF
-	TRBD2	TRBJ2-7	TRBV4-1	TGCGCCAGCAGCCAATTACGAGGGACTAGCGGGGGGGCCGTCTACGAGCAGTACTTC	CASSQLRGTSGGAVYEQYF
-	TRBD2	TRBJ2-1	TRBV28	TGTGCCAGCAGTCGGGCCCTAGCGGGAGGGAACAATGAGCAGTTCTTC	CASSRALAGGNNEQFF
few	TRBD1	TRBJ2-7	TRBV6-1	TGTGCCAGCAGGGGACAGGGGGCTGAGCAGTACTTC	CASRGQGAEQYF
-	TRBD2	TRBJ2-1	TRBV5-1	TGCGCCAGCAGCTCCGGGCTTAGACTAGCGGGCTTCTACAATGAGCAGTTCTTC	CASSSGLRLAGFYNEQFF
-	-	TRBJ2-7	TRBV9	TGTGCCAGCAGCGTAGGTTCAGGGGACGAGCAGTACTTC	CASSVGSGDEQYF
-	TRBD1	TRBJ2-7	TRBV5-4	TGTGCCAGCAGCCCCGACAGGGGACGTTACGAGCAGTACTTC	CASSPDRGRYEQYF